This T cell receptor beta chain is from a study of T cells in Graves' hyperthyroidism and ophthalmopathy. The length of the CDR3 is 15 residues. Between the trimmed V and J ends, which lost 5 bases and 10 bases, there was a span of 20 bases. CDR1 SNHLY and CDR2 FYNNEI come from the germline V gene. Thyroid ultrasound and orbital computed tomography, with clinical symptoms and serum thyroxine and TRAb, informed diagnoses. This clonotype was seen at least ten times. No antigen is known for it. General study findings and limits: A model using 13 V-J features told ophthalmopathy apart from stable hyperthyroidism.

Authors of the study amplified TCR beta CDR3 regions from RNA transcripts. The HTBI set primed first-round TCR CDR3 RT-PCR. Each CDR3 protein gets one entry after TCRdb re-called the multiplex PCR reads with MiXCR. Of roughly 350,000 distinct CDR3 sequences listed, more than 12% are singletons. The chain is built from TRBV2 and TRBJ2-2; D remains ambiguous. The sample taken for sequencing was blood. This clonotype was sampled from a woman in her 30s with Graves' ophthalmopathy. CDR3 amino acids: CASSPTRTLLEELFF. Written as DNA, the CDR3 is TGTGCCAGCAGTCCGACGCGGACGCTGCTTGAGGAGCTGTTTTTT.